The rows below give T cell receptor beta chains drawn from one sample of a study of human T cells and chemical hapten exposure. TCRdb independently ran MiXCR on the RACE reads; one entry per CDR3 protein. The table lists some 170,000 distinct CDR3 sequences, roughly 25% of them singletons. This sample comprised whole blood, obtained in connection with sensitization to the hapten diphenylcyclopropenone (DPC). The receptor set was obtained from a woman aged 18-29 years with alopecia areata. Some clones in this sample may be carry-over from other donors' samples. Both conserved end residues are part of each CDR3. A D gene is named only where the DNA matches it firmly. Expanded clones are given a class, and other clones once, few, many or no size at all.

DNA: TGTGCCAGCAGGAGGGACAGTGCGAACACCGGGGAGCTGTTTTTT
CDR3: CASRRDSANTGELFF
J: TRBJ2-2
size: -
V: TRBV2
D: TRBD1

DNA: TGTGCCAGCTCACCACTGGGAGGGGTGACTGAAAAACTGTTTTTT
CDR3: CASSPLGGVTEKLFF
J: TRBJ1-4
size: few
V: TRBV18
D: -

DNA: TGTGCCAGCAGTGGTGACAGGGATACCAATAGCAATCAGCCCCAGCATTTT
CDR3: CASSGDRDTNSNQPQHF
J: TRBJ1-5
size: -
V: TRBV25-1
D: TRBD1

DNA: TGCGCCAGCAGCTTTAGCGTCTTGGTGGTGGAGCAGTACTTC
CDR3: CASSFSVLVVEQYF
J: TRBJ2-7
size: few
V: TRBV5-1
D: -

DNA: TGTGCCACCAGCAGAGGCGGAAACGAGCAGTACTTC
CDR3: CATSRGGNEQYF
J: TRBJ2-7
size: -
V: TRBV15
D: -

DNA: TGTGCCAGCAGGCGGACCGCCGACTACGAGCAGTACTTC
CDR3: CASRRTADYEQYF
J: TRBJ2-7
size: -
V: TRBV6-5
D: -

DNA: TGCAGCGCCCCGCAGATGAACACTGAAGCTTTCTTT
CDR3: CSAPQMNTEAFF
J: TRBJ1-1
size: -
V: TRBV29-1
D: -

DNA: TGTGCCAGGACTAGCGGGAGCAATGAGCAGTTCTTC
CDR3: CARTSGSNEQFF
J: TRBJ2-1
size: few
V: TRBV2
D: TRBD2

DNA: TGTGCCAGCAGCTTAGGCCAGGGGGTTGAAGCTTTCTTT
CDR3: CASSLGQGVEAFF
J: TRBJ1-1
size: -
V: TRBV7-9
D: TRBD1

DNA: TGTGCCAGCAGCTTTGGTGCCGCCCCGGATACGCAGTATTTT
CDR3: CASSFGAAPDTQYF
J: TRBJ2-3
size: -
V: TRBV7-9
D: -